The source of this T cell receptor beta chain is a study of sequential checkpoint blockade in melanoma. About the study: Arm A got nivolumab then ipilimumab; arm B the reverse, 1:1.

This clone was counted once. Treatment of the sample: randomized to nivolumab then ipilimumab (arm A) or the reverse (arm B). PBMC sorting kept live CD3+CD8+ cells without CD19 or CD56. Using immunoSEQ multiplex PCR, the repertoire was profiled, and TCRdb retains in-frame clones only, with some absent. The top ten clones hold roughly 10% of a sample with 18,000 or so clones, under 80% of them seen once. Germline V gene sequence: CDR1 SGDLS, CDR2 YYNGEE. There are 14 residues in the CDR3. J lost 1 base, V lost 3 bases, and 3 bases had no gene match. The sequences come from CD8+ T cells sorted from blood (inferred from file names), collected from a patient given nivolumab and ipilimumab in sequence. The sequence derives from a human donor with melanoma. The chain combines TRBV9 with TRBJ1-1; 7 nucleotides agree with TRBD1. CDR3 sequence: CASSARDRNTEAFF. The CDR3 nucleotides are TGTGCCAGCAGCGCCCGGGACAGGAACACTGAAGCTTTCTTT.